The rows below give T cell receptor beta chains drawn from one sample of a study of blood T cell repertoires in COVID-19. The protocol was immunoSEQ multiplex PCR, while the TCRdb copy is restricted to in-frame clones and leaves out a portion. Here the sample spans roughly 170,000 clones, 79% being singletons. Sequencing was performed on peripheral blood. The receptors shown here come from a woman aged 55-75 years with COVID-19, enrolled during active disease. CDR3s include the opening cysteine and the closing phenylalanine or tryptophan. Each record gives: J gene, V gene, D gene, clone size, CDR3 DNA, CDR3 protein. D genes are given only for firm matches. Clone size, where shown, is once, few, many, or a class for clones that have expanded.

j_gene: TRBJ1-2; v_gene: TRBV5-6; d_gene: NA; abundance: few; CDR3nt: TGTGCCAGCAGCTTGGTACTTACTCCCTCGGGGGGCTACACCTTC; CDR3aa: CASSLVLTPSGGYTF
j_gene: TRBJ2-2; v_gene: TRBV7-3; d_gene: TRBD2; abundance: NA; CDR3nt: TGTGCCAGCAGCCCGCTAGCGGGGGGGATCGGGGAGCTGTTTTTT; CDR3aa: CASSPLAGGIGELFF
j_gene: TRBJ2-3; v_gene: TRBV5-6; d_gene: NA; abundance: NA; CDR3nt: TGTGCCAGCAGCTCGTACACAGATACGCAGTATTTT; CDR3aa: CASSSYTDTQYF
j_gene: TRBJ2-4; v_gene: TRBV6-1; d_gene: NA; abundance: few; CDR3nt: TGTGCCAGCAGTGAACTAGGGGGAGTGGCCTTAGCCAAAAACATTCAGTACTTC; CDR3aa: CASSELGGVALAKNIQYF
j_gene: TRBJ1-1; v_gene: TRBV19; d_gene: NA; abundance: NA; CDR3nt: TGTGCCAGTAGTATTTACGGGAACACTGAAGCTTTCTTT; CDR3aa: CASSIYGNTEAFF
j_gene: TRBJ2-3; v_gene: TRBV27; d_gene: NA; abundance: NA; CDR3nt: TGTGCCAGCAGTTTAGAGTTTAGCACAGATACGCAGTATTTT; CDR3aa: CASSLEFSTDTQYF
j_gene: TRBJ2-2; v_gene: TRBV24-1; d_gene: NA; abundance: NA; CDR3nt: TGTGCCACCGGAGCAGGGGCGAAGGCCGGGGAGCTGTTTTTT; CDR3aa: CATGAGAKAGELFF
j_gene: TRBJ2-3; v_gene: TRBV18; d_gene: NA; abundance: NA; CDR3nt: TGTGCCAGCTCACCTTTCCAGCGTCAAACTAGCACAGATACGCAGTATTTT; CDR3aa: CASSPFQRQTSTDTQYF
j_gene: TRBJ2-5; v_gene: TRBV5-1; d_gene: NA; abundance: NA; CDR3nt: TGCGCCAGCAGCAGGGGGACCACGAGGGTTTTGGGAGAGACCCAGTACTTC; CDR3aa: CASSRGTTRVLGETQYF
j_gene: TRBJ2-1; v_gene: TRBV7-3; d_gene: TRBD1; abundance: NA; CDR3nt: TGTGCCAGCTCCGGGACAGGGAATGAGCAGTTCTTC; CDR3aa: CASSGTGNEQFF
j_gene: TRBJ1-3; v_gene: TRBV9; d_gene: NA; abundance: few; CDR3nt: TGTGCCAGCAGCGTAGATCCCAGGGGTACTGGAAACACCATATATTTT; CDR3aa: CASSVDPRGTGNTIYF
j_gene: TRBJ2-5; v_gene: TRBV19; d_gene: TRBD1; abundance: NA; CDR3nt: TGTGCCAGTAGCTCGGACAGGGGCCCGGTAGAGACCCAGTACTTC; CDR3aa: CASSSDRGPVETQYF
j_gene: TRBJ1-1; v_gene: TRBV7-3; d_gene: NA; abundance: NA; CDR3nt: TGTGCCAGCAGCCCCAACCGCGGCACTGAAGCTTTCTTT; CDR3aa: CASSPNRGTEAFF
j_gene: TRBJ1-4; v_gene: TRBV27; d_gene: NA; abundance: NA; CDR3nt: TGTGCCAGCACCACCTCATGGAGGGGAGGTGAAAAACTGTTTTTT; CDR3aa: CASTTSWRGGEKLFF
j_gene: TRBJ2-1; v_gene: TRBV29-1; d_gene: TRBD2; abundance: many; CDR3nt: TGCAGCGGAGGCGGGGGAACCGTCTACAATGAGCAGTTCTTC; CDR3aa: CSGGGGTVYNEQFF
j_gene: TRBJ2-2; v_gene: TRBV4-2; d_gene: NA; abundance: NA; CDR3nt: TGTGCCAGCAGCCAAGCGCCCCCTTCAGTGACGAACACCGGGGAGCTGTTTTTT; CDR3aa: CASSQAPPSVTNTGELFF
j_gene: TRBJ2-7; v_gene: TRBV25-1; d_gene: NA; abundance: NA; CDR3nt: TGTGCCAGCAGTGAACTAGCGACCCCATACGAGCAGTACTTC; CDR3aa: CASSELATPYEQYF
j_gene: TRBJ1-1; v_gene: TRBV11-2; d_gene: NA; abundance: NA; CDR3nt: TGTGCCAGCAACTCCGTGGGAGGCACTGAAGCTTTCTTT; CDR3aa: CASNSVGGTEAFF
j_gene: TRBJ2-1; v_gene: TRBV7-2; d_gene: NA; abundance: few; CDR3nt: TGTGCCAGCAGCTTCCCTCAGAATGAGCAGTTCTTC; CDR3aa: CASSFPQNEQFF
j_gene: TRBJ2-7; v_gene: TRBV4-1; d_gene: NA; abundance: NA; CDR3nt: TGCGCCAGCAGCCAAGGGTTCAGGGGCTCTAACTACGAGCAGTACTTC; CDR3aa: CASSQGFRGSNYEQYF
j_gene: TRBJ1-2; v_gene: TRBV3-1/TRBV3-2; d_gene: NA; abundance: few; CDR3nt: TGTGCCAGCAGCCAGGAAACAGGGATCTATGGCTACACCTTC; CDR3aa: CASSQETGIYGYTF
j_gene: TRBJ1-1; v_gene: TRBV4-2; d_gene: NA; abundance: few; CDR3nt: TGTGCCAGCAGCCAAGAGTGGCGGGGGTGGGACACTGAAGCTTTCTTT; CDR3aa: CASSQEWRGWDTEAFF
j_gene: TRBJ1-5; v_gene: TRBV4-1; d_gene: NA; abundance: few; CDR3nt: TGCGCCAGCAGCCAAGATCGGGGGGGCGGTCAGCCCCAGCATTTT; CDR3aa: CASSQDRGGGQPQHF
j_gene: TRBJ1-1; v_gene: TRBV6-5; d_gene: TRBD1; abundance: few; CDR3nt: TGTGCCAGCACCGGACAGGGGGCGGGGGGCACTGAAGCTTTCTTT; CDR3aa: CASTGQGAGGTEAFF
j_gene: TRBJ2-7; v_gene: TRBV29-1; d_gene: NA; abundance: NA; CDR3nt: TGCAGCGTCTCGGGCAGGGGGGTCTTCGAGCAGTACTTC; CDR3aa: CSVSGRGVFEQYF
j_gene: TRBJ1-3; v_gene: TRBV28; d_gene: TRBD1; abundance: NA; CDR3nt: TGTGCCAGCCTAGAGATCGGGACAGGGGTCGGAAACACCATATATTTT; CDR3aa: CASLEIGTGVGNTIYF
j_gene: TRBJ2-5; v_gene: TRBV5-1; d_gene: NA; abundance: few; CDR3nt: TGCGCCAGCTACACAGGGCTGGGGGAGACCCAGTACTTC; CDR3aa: CASYTGLGETQYF
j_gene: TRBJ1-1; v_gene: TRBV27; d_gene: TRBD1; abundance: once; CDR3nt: TGTGCCTCCTCGTTAAGGCCGGGACAGGGGAACACTGAAGCTTTCTTT; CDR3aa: CASSLRPGQGNTEAFF
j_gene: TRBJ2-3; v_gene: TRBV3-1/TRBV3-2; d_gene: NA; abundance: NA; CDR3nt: TGTGCCAGCAGCCAAGGGGCTACTCAAGGAGATACGCAGTATTTT; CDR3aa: CASSQGATQGDTQYF
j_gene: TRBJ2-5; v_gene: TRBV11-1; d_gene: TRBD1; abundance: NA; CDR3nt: TGTGCCAGCAGTTCCGGGACAGGAACGTCCCAGTACTTC; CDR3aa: CASSSGTGTSQYF
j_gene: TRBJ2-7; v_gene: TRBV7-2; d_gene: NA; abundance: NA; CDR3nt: TGTGCCAGCAGCTTGACGGGCCAGGGTCTCTCCTACGAGCAGTACTTC; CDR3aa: CASSLTGQGLSYEQYF
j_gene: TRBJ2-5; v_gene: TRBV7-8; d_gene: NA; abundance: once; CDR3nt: TGTGCCAGCAGCACTAGGGAGACCCAGTACTTC; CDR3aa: CASSTRETQYF
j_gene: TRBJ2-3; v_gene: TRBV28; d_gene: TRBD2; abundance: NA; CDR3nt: TGTGCCAGCAGCTTACCCCGACTAGCGGCTGCGCAGTATTTT; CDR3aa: CASSLPRLAAAQYF